What follows is one T cell receptor beta chain and its context. Followed over time, Seattle patients had been enrolled while infection was active. Libraries were prepared by immunoSEQ multiplex PCR; TCRdb keeps only in-frame clonotypes and omits some of them. Among about 95,000 clones listed, around 86% were seen once. V shed 0 bases and J shed 2 bases, with 10 bases lying between them. The CDR3 loop spans 15 amino acids. Germline V gives CDR1 MNHNS, CDR2 SASEGT. The data were taken from a study of blood T cell repertoires in COVID-19. Study context: COVID-19 samples from acute and convalescent phases originated in the United States, Italy and Spain. In each case, the material was cDNA or gDNA derived from T cells, B-cell-depleted T cells, or PBMCs.

The chain recombines TRBV6-1 with TRBJ1-1, with D perhaps matching TRBD1 (5 bases). Sequencing used peripheral blood. The sequence came from a man in his fifties or sixties with COVID-19, enrolled during active disease. The CDR3 region has the DNA TGTGCCAGCAGTGAAGCGGGGGGATTAAACACTGAAGCTTTCTTT. Translating it yields CASSEAGGLNTEAFF.